This TCR beta chain appears in the sequencing data of a study of blood T cell repertoires in COVID-19. Study details: The samples span acute and convalescent COVID-19 from the United States, Italy and Spain. Sample material is recorded as cDNA or gDNA derived from T cells, B-cell-depleted T cells, or PBMCs.

The Seattle patients joined while their infection was active and were tracked longitudinally afterward. Methods used by the authors: Reference gene primers were amplified, and this amplification served to estimate nucleated cell counts. Profiling relied on immunoSEQ multiplex PCR, and the TCRdb table lists in-frame clones only, not all of them. V, J and clone size derive from that table, while D and trimming were established from the DNA sequence. The repertoire holds 310,000 or so clones, with roughly 90% as singletons. The sample taken for sequencing was peripheral blood. The receptor comes from a woman in her 30s with COVID-19, enrolled during active disease.

CDR3 sequence reads: CASRPTYRQGAYGNTIYF. In DNA form, the CDR3 reads TGTGCCAGCAGACCTACCTATAGACAGGGGGCTTATGGAAACACCATATATTTT. The V and J genes are TRBV6-8 and TRBJ1-3, with 10 bases lining up with TRBD1. The V gene end was trimmed by 6 bases and the J gene end by 3 bases; junction bases not matched to a gene: 14. Germline V gives CDR1 MNHGY, CDR2 SAAAGT. The CDR3 contains 18 residues.